The source of this T cell receptor beta chain is a study of shared clonotypes between healthy human individuals. The CDR3 sequence is 15 residues long. Germline V CDR1 and CDR2: MNHNY, SVGAGI (reference sequence). V lost 4 bases and J lost 5, with 17 bases in between. Sequencing was performed with immunoSEQ multiplex PCR; in TCRdb, only in-frame clones are kept and a portion is missing. The profile shows fewer than 700,000 clones, around three quarters of them singletons. J is TRBJ1-2 and V is TRBV6-6; maybe TRBD1 (5 bases). Input material: PBMCs. The sequence came from a woman between 40 and 55 years old in good health. Some clones in this sample may be carry-over from other donors' samples. CDR3 in DNA: TGTGCCAGCAGTTCCCTACTTGGGGCGCGGTATGGCTACACCTTC. Translating gives CASSSLLGARYGYTF.